Listed below are T cell receptor beta chains from one sample, sequenced in a study of molecular identifiers for immune sequencing clone quantification. TCRdb passed the PCR reads through MiXCR, listing each CDR3 protein once. Among around 470,000 distinct CDR3 sequences listed, about 25% were seen once. The sequenced sample was naive CD8+ T cells from blood, with Jurkat cell RNA spiked in. The receptor set was obtained from a human donor in good health. Some libraries in this study had Jurkat cell RNA spiked in. CDR3s include the opening cysteine and the closing phenylalanine or tryptophan. D genes are given only for firm matches. Size values are once, few and many counts, or a class for expanded clones, and some rows have none.

cdr3_nt cdr3_aa j_call v_call cdr3_length clone_size d_call
TGTGCCAGCAGTTCCCTCTTAAATGAGCAGTTCTTC CASSSLLNEQFF TRBJ2-1 TRBV27 12 few .
TGTGCCAGCAGCTTAGAGCCTTTTGCCTACGAGCAGTACTTC CASSLEPFAYEQYF TRBJ2-7 TRBV7-2 14 . .
TGTGCCACAAGTCGGGACATAAACCCGGACGAGCAGTACTTC CATSRDINPDEQYF TRBJ2-7 TRBV15 14 few .
TGTGCCTGGAGTTGGGGAGAGACCCAGTACTTC CAWSWGETQYF TRBJ2-5 TRBV30 11 . .
TGCGCCAGCAGTCAATCTGGACTAGCGGGGCCGGGCTCCTACGAGCAGTACTTC CASSQSGLAGPGSYEQYF TRBJ2-7 TRBV23-1 18 . TRBD2
TGTGCCATCGGGCAGTACTCTGGGGCCAACGTCCTGACTTTC CAIGQYSGANVLTF TRBJ2-6 TRBV30 14 few .
TGTGCCAGCCTCCGCACAGGGGACGATGAGCAGTTCTTC CASLRTGDDEQFF TRBJ2-1 TRBV2 13 . TRBD1
TGTGCCAGCAGCACCGGACCGTTGACTCTGGATACGCAGTATTTT CASSTGPLTLDTQYF TRBJ2-3 TRBV5-6 15 few .
TGTGCCAGCACCAATGAAGGGCGGACGGGTAATGAAAAACTGTTTTTT CASTNEGRTGNEKLFF TRBJ1-4 TRBV28 16 . .
TGTGCCAGCAGCCAAGCCGGACAGGGTAAGGGTAGCAATCAGCCCCAGCATTTT CASSQAGQGKGSNQPQHF TRBJ1-5 TRBV3-2 18 . .
TGCGCCAGCAGCTTGGAGACACCGAATATAATTTCACCCCTCCACTTT CASSLETPNIISPLHF TRBJ1-6 TRBV5-1 16 many .
TGTGCCAGTAGCATAGATCTCGGGGTTCGCTCACCCCTCCACTTT CASSIDLGVRSPLHF TRBJ1-6 TRBV19 15 . .
TGTGCCAGCAGTTTAGGTTCAGGGTTGGACAATCAGCCCCAGCATTTT CASSLGSGLDNQPQHF TRBJ1-5 TRBV27 16 few .
TGTGCCAGCAGACATCTAGCGGGAGTCTCCCACGAGCAGTACTTC CASRHLAGVSHEQYF TRBJ2-7 TRBV27 15 few TRBD2
TGTGCCAGCAGTGAATTTCAGGGGCTGAACACTGAAGCTTTCTTT CASSEFQGLNTEAFF TRBJ1-1 TRBV25-1 15 few .
TGTGCCAGCAGCTTGGACCGGACAGCAACCTACGAGCAGTACTTC CASSLDRTATYEQYF TRBJ2-7 TRBV5-5 15 many .
TGTGCCAGCAGCTTAGTCTCTTCCCCCACAGATACGCAGTATTTT CASSLVSSPTDTQYF TRBJ2-3 TRBV7-9 15 . .
TGCGCCAGCAGCCCCCCCGTGGCTAGCGGGGCGCAGGAGCAGTTCTTC CASSPPVASGAQEQFF TRBJ2-1 TRBV4-3 16 . TRBD2
TGCGCCAGCAGCATCCTAGCGGGGGGTGCATTCGGGCAGTTCTTC CASSILAGGAFGQFF TRBJ2-1 TRBV5-1 15 . TRBD2
TGTGCCACCGGACTAGCGGGAGCGAACAATGAGCAGTTCTTC CATGLAGANNEQFF TRBJ2-1 TRBV24-1 14 many TRBD2
TGCGCCAGCAGCCTTCGGGACATTACTAGCACAGATACGCAGTATTTT CASSLRDITSTDTQYF TRBJ2-3 TRBV5-1 16 . .
TGCAGCGTTGTCGGGGGGTATACAGATACGCAGTATTTT CSVVGGYTDTQYF TRBJ2-3 TRBV29-1 13 many TRBD2
TGTGCCAGCAGTTCGACAGGGGTGAACACTGAAGCTTTCTTT CASSSTGVNTEAFF TRBJ1-1 TRBV12-3/TRBV12-4 14 . TRBD1
TGCAGCGCCGAACTAGAGGATGGCCCAACCGGGGAGCTGTTTTTT CSAELEDGPTGELFF TRBJ2-2 TRBV29-1 15 many .
TGTGCCAGCAGCCCCGGGAGCGTTGCAACTAATGAAAAACTGTTTTTT CASSPGSVATNEKLFF TRBJ1-4 TRBV5-6 16 few .
TGTGCCAGCAGCCAGATGACTGACCAAGAGACCCAGTACTTC CASSQMTDQETQYF TRBJ2-5 TRBV3-1 14 many .
TGTGCCAGCAGCTTACTTGCGGGAGGGGGATCAGAGCAGTTCTTC CASSLLAGGGSEQFF TRBJ2-1 TRBV7-2 15 few TRBD2
TGTGCCAGCAGTTTCCCGGGACAAGGCACAGATACGCAGTATTTT CASSFPGQGTDTQYF TRBJ2-3 TRBV7-9 15 many .
TGTGCCAGCAGTGTTTATGTTGGACAGGCGAAAGTCACAGATACGCAGTATTTT CASSVYVGQAKVTDTQYF TRBJ2-3 TRBV2 18 many TRBD1
TGTGCCAGCAGCCAAGACAGACCACCTAATGAAAAACTGTTTTTT CASSQDRPPNEKLFF TRBJ1-4 TRBV3-1 15 . .
TGTGCCAGCCTAGAGAAAACCTACGAGCAGTACTTC CASLEKTYEQYF TRBJ2-7 TRBV11-2 12 . .
TGCAGTGCTATACCGGCCGAGCACCGGGACAGGGTTTACTACGAGCAGTACTTC CSAIPAEHRDRVYYEQYF TRBJ2-7 TRBV20-1 18 . TRBD1
TGTGCCAGCAGTGTGCAGGGCGGATCCGCCTACAATGAGCAGTTCTTC CASSVQGGSAYNEQFF TRBJ2-1 TRBV7-3 16 few .
TGTGCCAGCAGCTCCGGGACTAGCGGAGATACGCAGTATTTT CASSSGTSGDTQYF TRBJ2-3 TRBV7-2 14 few TRBD2
TGTGCCAGCAGACTCGGGGATACGCAGTATTTT CASRLGDTQYF TRBJ2-3 TRBV6-2/TRBV6-3 11 many .
TGTGCCAGCAGCTTGGTGGGGCTCTCTGGAAACACCATATATTTT CASSLVGLSGNTIYF TRBJ1-3 TRBV5-5 15 many .
TGCGCCAGCTGCTTGCCCAGGGTGACAGGGATGAACACTGAAGCTTTCTTT CASCLPRVTGMNTEAFF TRBJ1-1 TRBV5-1 17 . TRBD1
TGTGCCAGCAGCTTGGCCAGAAATAGCAATCAGCCCCAGCATTTT CASSLARNSNQPQHF TRBJ1-5 TRBV5-6 15 few .
TGTGCCAGCAGCTTGGTGGGGGTGAGAAACGAGCAGTACTTC CASSLVGVRNEQYF TRBJ2-7 TRBV5-4 14 . .
TGCGCCAGCAGCCAAGATCGGGGGACAGCCCAGCCCCAGCATTTT CASSQDRGTAQPQHF TRBJ1-5 TRBV4-1 15 . TRBD1